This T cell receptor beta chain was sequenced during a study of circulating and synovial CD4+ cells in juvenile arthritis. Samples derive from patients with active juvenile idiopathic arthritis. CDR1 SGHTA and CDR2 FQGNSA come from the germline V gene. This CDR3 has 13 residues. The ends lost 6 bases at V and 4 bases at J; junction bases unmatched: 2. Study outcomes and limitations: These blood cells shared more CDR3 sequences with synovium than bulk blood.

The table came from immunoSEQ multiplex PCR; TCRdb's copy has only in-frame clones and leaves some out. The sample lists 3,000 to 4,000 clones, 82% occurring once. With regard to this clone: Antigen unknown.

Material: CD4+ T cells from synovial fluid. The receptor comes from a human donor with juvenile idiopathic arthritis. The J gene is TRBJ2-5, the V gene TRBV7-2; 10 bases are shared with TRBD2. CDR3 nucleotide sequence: TGTGCCAGCAGAAGACTAGCGGGAGAGACCCAGTACTTC. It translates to CASRRLAGETQYF.